These T cell receptor beta chains were read from a single sample in a study of identifying expanded T cells in peripheral blood. Only in-frame clones appear in the TCRdb table, and some are missing; sequencing was by immunoSEQ multiplex PCR. The repertoire holds about 100,000 clones, with roughly 86% as singletons. What was sequenced was blood. These TCRs come from a person between 18 and 75 years old in good health. CDR3s include the opening cysteine and the closing phenylalanine or tryptophan. The D gene is left open where the match is weak. Size is omitted from some rows. Given values are once, few, many or a class for expanded clones.

clone_size: NA
j_call: TRBJ1-1
v_call: TRBV7-9
d_call: TRBD1
cdr3_nt: TGTGCCAGCAGCTCGGCAGGGGGCTCCGGGACTGAAGCTTTCTTT
cdr3_aa: CASSSAGGSGTEAFF

clone_size: NA
j_call: TRBJ2-7
v_call: TRBV2
d_call: TRBD1
cdr3_nt: TGTGCCAGCAGTAGGGACAGTAACTCCTACGAGCAGTACTTC
cdr3_aa: CASSRDSNSYEQYF

clone_size: NA
j_call: TRBJ1-5
v_call: TRBV6-1
d_call: NA
cdr3_nt: TGTGCCAGCAGCGGGCAGGCATCTCAGCCCCAGCATTTT
cdr3_aa: CASSGQASQPQHF

clone_size: NA
j_call: TRBJ1-2
v_call: TRBV30
d_call: NA
cdr3_nt: TGTGCCTGGAGTAACCGGGAGGGGAGTGGCTACACCTTC
cdr3_aa: CAWSNREGSGYTF

clone_size: NA
j_call: TRBJ1-4
v_call: TRBV13
d_call: NA
cdr3_nt: TGTGCCAGCAGCGCGCTGAGACAGGAGGATGAAAAACTGTTTTTT
cdr3_aa: CASSALRQEDEKLFF

clone_size: once
j_call: TRBJ1-3
v_call: TRBV7-6
d_call: NA
cdr3_nt: TGTGCCAGCAGCTTAGGGAGTAGAATGCGACGAGACTCTGGAAACACCATATATTTT
cdr3_aa: CASSLGSRMRRDSGNTIYF

clone_size: NA
j_call: TRBJ2-5
v_call: TRBV2
d_call: NA
cdr3_nt: TGTGCCAGCAGTGGAGAGACCCAGTACTTC
cdr3_aa: CASSGETQYF

clone_size: few
j_call: TRBJ1-1
v_call: TRBV29-1
d_call: TRBD1
cdr3_nt: TGCAGCGCTGGGACAGGGCTAAACACTGAAGCTTTCTTT
cdr3_aa: CSAGTGLNTEAFF

clone_size: NA
j_call: TRBJ1-2
v_call: TRBV19
d_call: TRBD1
cdr3_nt: TGTGCCAGTGGGGGACAGGGCGGCTATGGCTACACCTTC
cdr3_aa: CASGGQGGYGYTF

clone_size: NA
j_call: TRBJ1-4
v_call: TRBV6-4
d_call: NA
cdr3_nt: TGTGCCAGCAGAGCTGACCAACATCCCCAAAAGGAAAAACTGTTTTTT
cdr3_aa: CASRADQHPQKEKLFF

clone_size: NA
j_call: TRBJ2-5
v_call: TRBV4-1
d_call: NA
cdr3_nt: TGCGCCAGCAGCCAAGCAGAGACCCAGTACTTC
cdr3_aa: CASSQAETQYF

clone_size: NA
j_call: TRBJ1-1
v_call: TRBV18
d_call: NA
cdr3_nt: TGTGCCAGCTCGCCAAATAAAGTCAGAAACACTGAAGCTTTCTTT
cdr3_aa: CASSPNKVRNTEAFF

clone_size: NA
j_call: TRBJ1-1
v_call: TRBV11-3
d_call: NA
cdr3_nt: TGTGCCAGCAGCTCTACACGCAACACTGAAGCTTTCTTT
cdr3_aa: CASSSTRNTEAFF

clone_size: NA
j_call: TRBJ1-2
v_call: TRBV4-1
d_call: NA
cdr3_nt: TGCGCCAGCAGCCAAGTCCGTCCCCTTACAGGATCCTATGGCTACACCTTC
cdr3_aa: CASSQVRPLTGSYGYTF

clone_size: once
j_call: TRBJ1-1
v_call: TRBV20-1
d_call: NA
cdr3_nt: TGCAGTGCGTTTATGAACACTGAAGCTTTCTTT
cdr3_aa: CSAFMNTEAFF

clone_size: NA
j_call: TRBJ2-7
v_call: TRBV7-8
d_call: TRBD2
cdr3_nt: TGTGCCAGCAGCTTAGCGCGACTAGCGGCTTCCTACGAGCAGTACTTC
cdr3_aa: CASSLARLAASYEQYF

clone_size: NA
j_call: TRBJ1-5
v_call: TRBV23-1
d_call: TRBD1
cdr3_nt: TGCGCCAGCAGTCAAGACAGGGTTGGGGATCAGCCCCAGCATTTT
cdr3_aa: CASSQDRVGDQPQHF

clone_size: NA
j_call: TRBJ2-7
v_call: TRBV28
d_call: TRBD1
cdr3_nt: TGTGCCAGCAGTCGGGACAGGGGGAAATACGAGCAGTACTTC
cdr3_aa: CASSRDRGKYEQYF

clone_size: once
j_call: TRBJ2-7
v_call: TRBV28
d_call: NA
cdr3_nt: TGTGCCAGCTCCGTCGGAGGAGACTCCTACGAGCAGTACTTC
cdr3_aa: CASSVGGDSYEQYF

clone_size: NA
j_call: TRBJ1-1
v_call: TRBV29-1
d_call: NA
cdr3_nt: TGCAGCGCCGGGGATGAGAACACTGAAGCTTTCTTT
cdr3_aa: CSAGDENTEAFF

clone_size: NA
j_call: TRBJ1-6
v_call: TRBV4-1
d_call: NA
cdr3_nt: TGCGCCAGCAGCCCTGAGGCCACCAATTCACCCCTCCACTTT
cdr3_aa: CASSPEATNSPLHF

clone_size: NA
j_call: TRBJ1-3
v_call: TRBV7-9
d_call: NA
cdr3_nt: TGTGCCAGCAGACCAAAGGACCGGCTCGGAAACACCATATATTTT
cdr3_aa: CASRPKDRLGNTIYF

clone_size: NA
j_call: TRBJ1-1
v_call: TRBV5-4
d_call: NA
cdr3_nt: TGTGCCAGCAGCTTAGCCCCAGGACACCAGAACACTGAAGCTTTCTTT
cdr3_aa: CASSLAPGHQNTEAFF

clone_size: NA
j_call: TRBJ1-1
v_call: TRBV19
d_call: TRBD1
cdr3_nt: TGTGCCAGTAGTAGGACAGGGGGCCCGAACACTGAAGCTTTCTTT
cdr3_aa: CASSRTGGPNTEAFF

clone_size: NA
j_call: TRBJ2-7
v_call: TRBV7-9
d_call: TRBD1
cdr3_nt: TGTGCCAGCAGCTGGGACAGGGGTGGATACGAGCAGTACTTC
cdr3_aa: CASSWDRGGYEQYF

clone_size: NA
j_call: TRBJ2-7
v_call: TRBV13
d_call: NA
cdr3_nt: TGTGCCAGCAGCTTAGGGGTCTCATCCTACGAGCAGTACTTC
cdr3_aa: CASSLGVSSYEQYF

clone_size: NA
j_call: TRBJ1-4
v_call: TRBV5-4
d_call: NA
cdr3_nt: TGTGCCAGCAGCCCTGGGACGGGTAATGAAAAACTGTTTTTT
cdr3_aa: CASSPGTGNEKLFF

clone_size: NA
j_call: TRBJ1-2
v_call: TRBV18
d_call: NA
cdr3_nt: TGTGCCAGCTCACCACAATCCAACGAGGGTGGGGGCTCCTATGGCTACACCTTC
cdr3_aa: CASSPQSNEGGGSYGYTF

clone_size: few
j_call: TRBJ1-4
v_call: TRBV10-1
d_call: NA
cdr3_nt: TGCGCCAGCAGTGAGTCGCGAGGGGCTAATGAAAAACTGTTTTTT
cdr3_aa: CASSESRGANEKLFF

clone_size: NA
j_call: TRBJ1-4
v_call: TRBV5-1
d_call: NA
cdr3_nt: TGCGCCAGCAGCCTACAGGGCTTGGTAGGGTATGAAAAACTGTTTTTT
cdr3_aa: CASSLQGLVGYEKLFF

clone_size: NA
j_call: TRBJ2-7
v_call: TRBV7-9
d_call: NA
cdr3_nt: TGTGCCAGCAGCGAAGGACATCCCTACGAGCAGTACTTC
cdr3_aa: CASSEGHPYEQYF

clone_size: NA
j_call: TRBJ2-7
v_call: TRBV19
d_call: NA
cdr3_nt: TGTGCCAGTAGTATATCTAGCTCCTACGAGCAGTACTTC
cdr3_aa: CASSISSSYEQYF

clone_size: NA
j_call: TRBJ1-4
v_call: TRBV5-1
d_call: TRBD1
cdr3_nt: TGCGCCAGCAGCAATGCACAGGGGGATCGAGAAAAACTGTTTTTT
cdr3_aa: CASSNAQGDREKLFF

clone_size: NA
j_call: TRBJ1-6
v_call: TRBV6-5
d_call: TRBD1
cdr3_nt: TGTGCCAGCAGTTACTCGAGAACAGGGGACTCACCCCTCCACTTT
cdr3_aa: CASSYSRTGDSPLHF

clone_size: NA
j_call: TRBJ2-3
v_call: TRBV30
d_call: NA
cdr3_nt: TGTGCCTGGAGTGAACAGTGGACAGATACGCAGTATTTT
cdr3_aa: CAWSEQWTDTQYF

clone_size: NA
j_call: TRBJ1-5
v_call: TRBV19
d_call: TRBD1
cdr3_nt: TGTGCCAGTAGTACATGGGACAGGGGGAGAAATCAGCCCCAGCATTTT
cdr3_aa: CASSTWDRGRNQPQHF

clone_size: few
j_call: TRBJ1-5
v_call: TRBV18
d_call: NA
cdr3_nt: TGTGCCAGCTCACCAGCGGGTAGGGCACAGCCCCAGCATTTT
cdr3_aa: CASSPAGRAQPQHF

clone_size: NA
j_call: TRBJ2-7
v_call: TRBV7-2
d_call: NA
cdr3_nt: TGTGCCAGCAGCGTATCCGGGACGCCAGACGGCTACGAGCAGTACTTC
cdr3_aa: CASSVSGTPDGYEQYF

clone_size: once
j_call: TRBJ1-2
v_call: TRBV11-2
d_call: NA
cdr3_nt: TGTGCCAGCAGCTCCCTCGGGACCGATAACTATGGCTACACCTTC
cdr3_aa: CASSSLGTDNYGYTF

clone_size: NA
j_call: TRBJ2-6
v_call: TRBV7-6
d_call: NA
cdr3_nt: TGTGCCAGCAGCCCCCATCTCCCCCGGGACGTATACTCTGGGGCCAACGTCCTGACTTTC
cdr3_aa: CASSPHLPRDVYSGANVLTF

clone_size: NA
j_call: TRBJ1-1
v_call: TRBV7-9
d_call: NA
cdr3_nt: TGTGCCAGCAGCTTAGAGGCAGGGACTGAAGCTTTCTTT
cdr3_aa: CASSLEAGTEAFF

clone_size: NA
j_call: TRBJ1-3
v_call: TRBV2
d_call: NA
cdr3_nt: TGTGCCAGCAGAGAAGAGAATGCCGGAAACACCATATATTTT
cdr3_aa: CASREENAGNTIYF

clone_size: NA
j_call: TRBJ2-1
v_call: TRBV6-5
d_call: TRBD2
cdr3_nt: TGTGCCAGCAGTTACGGGTCTAGCGGATACAATGAGCAGTTCTTC
cdr3_aa: CASSYGSSGYNEQFF

clone_size: NA
j_call: TRBJ2-2
v_call: TRBV2
d_call: NA
cdr3_nt: TGTGCCAGCAGCCTCACAGGGATGAACGGGGAGCTGTTTTTT
cdr3_aa: CASSLTGMNGELFF

clone_size: NA
j_call: TRBJ1-3
v_call: TRBV30
d_call: TRBD1
cdr3_nt: TGTGCCAGCCGACAGGGGGCAGGAAACACCATATATTTT
cdr3_aa: CASRQGAGNTIYF

clone_size: NA
j_call: TRBJ2-6
v_call: TRBV11-3
d_call: NA
cdr3_nt: TGTGCCAGCAGATGCTCTGGGGCCAACGTCCTGACTTTC
cdr3_aa: CASRCSGANVLTF

clone_size: NA
j_call: TRBJ2-2
v_call: TRBV5-1
d_call: NA
cdr3_nt: TGCGCCAGCAGCCGAATAAGGGGTGAGGCCGGGGAGCTGTTTTTT
cdr3_aa: CASSRIRGEAGELFF

clone_size: NA
j_call: TRBJ2-7
v_call: TRBV6-5
d_call: TRBD1
cdr3_nt: TGTGCCAGCAGTTACCGGGACAGATCCTACGAGCAGTACTTC
cdr3_aa: CASSYRDRSYEQYF

clone_size: NA
j_call: TRBJ2-1
v_call: TRBV7-3
d_call: NA
cdr3_nt: TGTGCCAGCCATCCGACAGGAGGGGGGACAAATGAGCAGTTCTTC
cdr3_aa: CASHPTGGGTNEQFF

clone_size: NA
j_call: TRBJ1-2
v_call: TRBV28
d_call: TRBD1
cdr3_nt: TGTGCCAGCAAAATCCCCAATGCAGGGGGCGGTGGCTACACCTTC
cdr3_aa: CASKIPNAGGGGYTF

clone_size: NA
j_call: TRBJ2-6
v_call: TRBV5-4
d_call: NA
cdr3_nt: TGTGCCAGCAGCTTGTTGGCCAGGAGCTCTGGGGCCAACGTCCTGACTTTC
cdr3_aa: CASSLLARSSGANVLTF

clone_size: NA
j_call: TRBJ1-2
v_call: TRBV18
d_call: NA
cdr3_nt: TGTGCCAGCTCCCCAAGGGTAGTCGACTATGGCTACACCTTC
cdr3_aa: CASSPRVVDYGYTF

clone_size: NA
j_call: TRBJ1-1
v_call: TRBV4-1
d_call: NA
cdr3_nt: TGCGCCAGCAGCCAAGATCCGAGGGGGAGGGATGAAGCTTTCTTT
cdr3_aa: CASSQDPRGRDEAFF